The sequence of this T cell receptor beta chain was determined in a study of T cells in localized non-small cell lung cancer (dated by TCRdb to between 2020 and 2021). Study-wide context: Comparing tumors with uninvolved tumor-adjacent lungs, the study looked at the T cell repertoires of 200 to 250 patients with early-stage NSCLC. All 220 or so NSCLC patients in the cohort were treatment-naive and had localized lung tumors that were resected. Of the NSCLC patients, 129 were male and some 97 were female, and the mean age was about 69 years. General findings and caveats noted by the study authors: Because multi-region tumor sequencing was not performed, intratumor heterogeneity could not be ruled out. Because of the exploratory design, TCR variables were selected using unadjusted p-values without false-discovery rate correction. Uninvolved tumor-adjacent lung showed the highest T cell clonality, higher than tumor, which suggests more focused antigenic responses in the uninvolved tumor-adjacent lung. Higher T cell density in blood was associated with longer overall survival, whereas higher clonality in adjacent lung was associated with shorter survival. A median of roughly 60 of the top 100 tumor clones were detected in paired uninvolved adjacent lung, and some 29 of these tumor clones were also found among the top 100 clones of the paired uninvolved adjacent lung.

The immunoSEQ Assay was used to sequence TCR beta CDR3 regions from DNA. In the paper's pipeline: T cell density was computed as TCR beta template counts normalized to usable DNA estimated by amplifying housekeeping genes. Richness was estimated using the preseqR package, with extrapolation to 400,000 templates for PBMC samples and to 120,000 templates for tissue samples. Clonality was calculated as one minus Pielou's evenness. Differential abundance testing on productive amino-acid clonotypes, with a minimum total count of 5 and an alpha of 0.1, was used to identify tissue-enriched TCRs. The Jaccard Index and the Morisita Overlap Index were used to measure how much the repertoires overlapped between compartments. GLIPH clustered TCR beta CDR3s with public tetramer-defined viral CDR3s; viral motifs required at least three viral sequences plus V-gene enrichment. What TCRdb holds here is the immuneACCESS table cut down to in-frame rearrangements. Part of the clones is not present; checked against another copy, under half of the missing clones reflect an unresolved V gene, and the others are unexplained. That table furnishes V, J and clone size, whereas the DNA furnished D and trimming. In all, the sample holds 25,000 to 30,000 clones, and roughly 91% of those were seen once. The ten largest clonotypes hold 10% to 15% of the sample.

A distance of 12 bases separates the germline ends of V and J, which lose 3 bases and 8 bases respectively. From the cysteine up to the phenylalanine, the CDR3 has a length of 14 residues. CDR3 DNA only is kept here, 42 bases in frame from base 1. As encoded in the germline V gene, CDR1 is SGHRS while CDR2 is YFSETQ. At diagnosis, peripheral blood, uninvolved tumor-adjacent lung and tumor were collected and were preserved as a mix of fresh-frozen and FFPE material. For TCR repertoire profiling, the blood samples were analyzed as peripheral blood mononuclear cells. A note on this clone: Its specific antigen is unknown. No base-level quality is on record; no much larger clone is a single base apart.

The input for sequencing was peripheral blood, taken before any cancer treatment. This clonotype was obtained from a female donor over 55 with stage III squamous cell lung carcinoma. In this chain, TRBV5-1 is recombined with TRBJ1-6; no D gene is confidently identified. Here is the DNA: TGCGCCAGCAGCTCAGACGGGCGGGATTCACCCCTCCACTTT. Its coded protein is CASSSDGRDSPLHF.